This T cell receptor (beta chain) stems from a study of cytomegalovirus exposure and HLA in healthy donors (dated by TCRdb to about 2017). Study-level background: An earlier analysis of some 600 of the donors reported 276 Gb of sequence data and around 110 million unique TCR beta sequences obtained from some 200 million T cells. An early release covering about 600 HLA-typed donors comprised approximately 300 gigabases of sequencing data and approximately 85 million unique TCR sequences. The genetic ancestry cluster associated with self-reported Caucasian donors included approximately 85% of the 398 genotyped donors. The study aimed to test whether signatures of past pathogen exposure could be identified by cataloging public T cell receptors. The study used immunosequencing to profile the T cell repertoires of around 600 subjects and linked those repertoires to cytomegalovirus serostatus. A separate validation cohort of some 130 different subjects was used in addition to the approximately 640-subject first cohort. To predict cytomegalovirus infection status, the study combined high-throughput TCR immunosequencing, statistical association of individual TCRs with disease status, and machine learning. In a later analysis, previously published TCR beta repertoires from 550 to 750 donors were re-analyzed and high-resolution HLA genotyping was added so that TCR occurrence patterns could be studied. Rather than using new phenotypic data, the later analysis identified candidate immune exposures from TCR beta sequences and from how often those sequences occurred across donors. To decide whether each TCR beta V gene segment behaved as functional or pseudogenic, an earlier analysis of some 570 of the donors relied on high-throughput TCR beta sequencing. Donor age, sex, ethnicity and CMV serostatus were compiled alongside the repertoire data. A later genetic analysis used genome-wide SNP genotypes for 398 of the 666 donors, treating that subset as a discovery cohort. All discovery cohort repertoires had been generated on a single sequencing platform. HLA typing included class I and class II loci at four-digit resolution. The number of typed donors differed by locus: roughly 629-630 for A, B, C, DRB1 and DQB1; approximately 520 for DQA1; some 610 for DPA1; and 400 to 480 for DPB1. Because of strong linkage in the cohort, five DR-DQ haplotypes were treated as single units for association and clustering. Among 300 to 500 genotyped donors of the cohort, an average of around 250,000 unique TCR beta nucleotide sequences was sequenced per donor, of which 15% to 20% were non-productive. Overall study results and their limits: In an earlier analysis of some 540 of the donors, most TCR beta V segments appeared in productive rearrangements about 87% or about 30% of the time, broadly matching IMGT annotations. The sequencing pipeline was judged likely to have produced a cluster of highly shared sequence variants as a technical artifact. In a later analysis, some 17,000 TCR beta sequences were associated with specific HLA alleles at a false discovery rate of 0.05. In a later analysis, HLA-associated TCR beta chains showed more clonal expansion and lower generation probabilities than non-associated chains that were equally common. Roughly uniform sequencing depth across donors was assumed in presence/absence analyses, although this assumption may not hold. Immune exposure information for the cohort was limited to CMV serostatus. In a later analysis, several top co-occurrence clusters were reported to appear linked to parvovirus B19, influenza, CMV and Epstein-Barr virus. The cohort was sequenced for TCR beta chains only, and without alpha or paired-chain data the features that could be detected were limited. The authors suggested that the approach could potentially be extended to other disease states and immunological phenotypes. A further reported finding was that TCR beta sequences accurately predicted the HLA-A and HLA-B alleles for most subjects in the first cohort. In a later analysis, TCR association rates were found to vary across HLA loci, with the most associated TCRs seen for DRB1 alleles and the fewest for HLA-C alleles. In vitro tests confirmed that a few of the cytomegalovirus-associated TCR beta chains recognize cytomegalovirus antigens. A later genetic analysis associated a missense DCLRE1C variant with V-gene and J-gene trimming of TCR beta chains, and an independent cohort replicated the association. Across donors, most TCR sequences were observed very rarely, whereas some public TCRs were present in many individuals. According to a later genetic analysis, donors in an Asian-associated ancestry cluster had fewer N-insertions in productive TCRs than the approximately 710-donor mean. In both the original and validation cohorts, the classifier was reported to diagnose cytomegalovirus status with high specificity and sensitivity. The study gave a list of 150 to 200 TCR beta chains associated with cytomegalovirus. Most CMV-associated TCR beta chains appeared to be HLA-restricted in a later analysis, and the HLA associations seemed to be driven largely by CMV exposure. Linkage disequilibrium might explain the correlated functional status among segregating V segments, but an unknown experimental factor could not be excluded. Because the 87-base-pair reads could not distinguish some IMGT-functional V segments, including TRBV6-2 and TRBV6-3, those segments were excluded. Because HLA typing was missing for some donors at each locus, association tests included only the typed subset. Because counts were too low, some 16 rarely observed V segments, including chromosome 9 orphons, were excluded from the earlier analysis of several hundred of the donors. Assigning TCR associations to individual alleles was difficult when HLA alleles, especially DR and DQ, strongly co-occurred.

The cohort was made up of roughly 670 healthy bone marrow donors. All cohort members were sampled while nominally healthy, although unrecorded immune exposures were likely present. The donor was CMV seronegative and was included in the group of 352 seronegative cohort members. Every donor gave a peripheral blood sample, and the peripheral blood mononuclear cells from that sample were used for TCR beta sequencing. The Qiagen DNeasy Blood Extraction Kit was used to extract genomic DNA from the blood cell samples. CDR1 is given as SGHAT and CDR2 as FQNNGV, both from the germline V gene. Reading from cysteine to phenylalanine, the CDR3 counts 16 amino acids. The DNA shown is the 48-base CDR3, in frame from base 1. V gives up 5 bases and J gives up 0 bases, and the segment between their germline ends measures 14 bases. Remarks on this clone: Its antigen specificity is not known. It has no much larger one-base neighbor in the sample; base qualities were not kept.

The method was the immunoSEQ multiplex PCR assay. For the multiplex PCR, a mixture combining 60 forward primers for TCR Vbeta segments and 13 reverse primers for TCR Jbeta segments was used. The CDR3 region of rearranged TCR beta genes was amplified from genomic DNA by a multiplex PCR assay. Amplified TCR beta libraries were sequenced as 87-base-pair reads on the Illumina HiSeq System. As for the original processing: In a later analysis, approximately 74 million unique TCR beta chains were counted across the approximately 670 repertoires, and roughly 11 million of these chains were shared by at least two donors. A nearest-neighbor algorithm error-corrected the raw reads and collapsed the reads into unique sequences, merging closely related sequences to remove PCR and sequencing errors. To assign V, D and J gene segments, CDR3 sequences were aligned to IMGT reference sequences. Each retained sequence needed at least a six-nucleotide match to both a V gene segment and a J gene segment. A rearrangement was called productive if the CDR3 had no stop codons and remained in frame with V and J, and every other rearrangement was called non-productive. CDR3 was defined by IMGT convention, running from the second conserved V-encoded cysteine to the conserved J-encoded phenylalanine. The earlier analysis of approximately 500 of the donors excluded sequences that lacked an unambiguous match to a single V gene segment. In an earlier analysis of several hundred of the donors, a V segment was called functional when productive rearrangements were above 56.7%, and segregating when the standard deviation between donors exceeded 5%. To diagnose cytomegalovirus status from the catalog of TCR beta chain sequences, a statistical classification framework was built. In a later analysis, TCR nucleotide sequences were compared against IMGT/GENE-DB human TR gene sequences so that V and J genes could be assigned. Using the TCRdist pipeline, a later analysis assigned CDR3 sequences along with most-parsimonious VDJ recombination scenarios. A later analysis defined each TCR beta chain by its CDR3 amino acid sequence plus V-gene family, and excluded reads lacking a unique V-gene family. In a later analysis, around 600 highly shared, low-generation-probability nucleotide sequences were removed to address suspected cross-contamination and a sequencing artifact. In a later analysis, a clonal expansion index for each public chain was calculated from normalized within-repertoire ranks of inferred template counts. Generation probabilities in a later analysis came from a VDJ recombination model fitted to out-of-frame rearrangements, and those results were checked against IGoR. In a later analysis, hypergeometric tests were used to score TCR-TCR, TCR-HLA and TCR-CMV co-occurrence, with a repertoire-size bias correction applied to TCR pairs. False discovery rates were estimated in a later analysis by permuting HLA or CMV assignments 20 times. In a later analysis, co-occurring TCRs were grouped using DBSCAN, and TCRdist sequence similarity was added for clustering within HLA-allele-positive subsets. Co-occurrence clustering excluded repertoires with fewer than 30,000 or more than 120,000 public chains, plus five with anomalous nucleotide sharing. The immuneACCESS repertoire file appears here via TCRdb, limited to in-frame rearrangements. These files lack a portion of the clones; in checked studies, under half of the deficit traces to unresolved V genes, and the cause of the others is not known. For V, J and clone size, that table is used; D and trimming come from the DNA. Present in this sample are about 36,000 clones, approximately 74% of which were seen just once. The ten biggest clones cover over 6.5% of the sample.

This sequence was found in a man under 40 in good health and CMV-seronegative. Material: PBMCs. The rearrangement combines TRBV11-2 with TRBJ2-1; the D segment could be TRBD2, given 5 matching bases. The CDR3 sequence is CASSPVRGSSYNEQFF. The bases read TGTGCCAGCAGCCCCGTTCGGGGAAGCTCCTACAATGAGCAGTTCTTC.